This T cell receptor (beta chain) was documented in a study of technical replicates of blood from several donors. V shed 6 bases and J shed 2 bases, with 4 bases lying between them. This CDR3 contains 12 residues. Germline loops: CDR1 SGHTA, CDR2 FQGNSA. Repertoires were generated with immunoSEQ multiplex PCR, while TCRdb's copy carries only in-frame clones and drops some. The sample has almost 70,000 clones; 88% are singletons. The clonotype originates from a human donor in good health. Some clones in this sample may be carry-over from other donors' samples. Sequencing was performed on PBMCs. J is TRBJ2-2 and V is TRBV7-2; no firm D call. For the CDR3, the DNA is TGTGCCAGCAGATATAACACCGGGGAGCTGTTTTTT. This translates into CASRYNTGELFF.